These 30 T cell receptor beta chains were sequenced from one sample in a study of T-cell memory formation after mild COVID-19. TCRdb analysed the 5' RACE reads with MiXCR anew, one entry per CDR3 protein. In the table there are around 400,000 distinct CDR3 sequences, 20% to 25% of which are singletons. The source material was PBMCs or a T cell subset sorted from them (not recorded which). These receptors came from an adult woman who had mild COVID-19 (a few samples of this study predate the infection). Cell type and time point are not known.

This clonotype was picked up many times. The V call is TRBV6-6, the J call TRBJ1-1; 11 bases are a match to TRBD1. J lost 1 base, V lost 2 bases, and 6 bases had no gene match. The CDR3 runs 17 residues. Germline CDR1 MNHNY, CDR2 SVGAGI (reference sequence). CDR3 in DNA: TGTGCCAGCAGTTACCCAAGGACAGGGGGCGCGAACACTGAAGCTTTCTTT. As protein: CASSYPRTGGANTEAFF.

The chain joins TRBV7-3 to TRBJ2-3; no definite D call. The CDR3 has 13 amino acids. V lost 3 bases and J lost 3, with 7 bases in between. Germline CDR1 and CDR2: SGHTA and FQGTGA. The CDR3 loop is CASSFAETDTQYF. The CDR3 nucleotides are TGTGCCAGCAGCTTTGCGGAAACAGATACGCAGTATTTT.

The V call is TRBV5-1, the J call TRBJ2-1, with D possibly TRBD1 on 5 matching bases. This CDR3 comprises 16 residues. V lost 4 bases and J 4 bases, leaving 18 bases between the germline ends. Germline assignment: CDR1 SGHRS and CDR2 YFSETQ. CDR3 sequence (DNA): TGCGCCAGCAGCCCTAGAGACAGTAAGGGGTACAATGAGCAGTTCTTC. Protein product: CASSPRDSKGYNEQFF. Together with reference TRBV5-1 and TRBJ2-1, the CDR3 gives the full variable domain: KAGVTQTPRYLIKTRGQQVTLSCSPISGHRSVSWYQQTPGQGLQFLFEYFSETQRNKGNFPGRFSGRQFSNSRSEMNVSTLELGDSALYLCASSPRDSKGYNEQFFGPGTRLTVL.

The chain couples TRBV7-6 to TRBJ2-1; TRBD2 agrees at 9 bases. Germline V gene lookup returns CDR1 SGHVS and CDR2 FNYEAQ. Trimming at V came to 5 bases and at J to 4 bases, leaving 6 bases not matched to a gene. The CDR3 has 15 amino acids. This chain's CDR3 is CASSPTSGTYNEQFF. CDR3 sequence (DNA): TGTGCCAGCAGCCCGACTAGCGGCACGTACAATGAGCAGTTCTTC.

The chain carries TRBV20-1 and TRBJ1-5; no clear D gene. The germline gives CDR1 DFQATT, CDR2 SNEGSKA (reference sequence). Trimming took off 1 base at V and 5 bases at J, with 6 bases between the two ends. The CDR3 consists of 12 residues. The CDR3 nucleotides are TGCAGTGCTAGAGTAGATTATCAGCCCCAGCATTTT. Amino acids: CSARVDYQPQHF.

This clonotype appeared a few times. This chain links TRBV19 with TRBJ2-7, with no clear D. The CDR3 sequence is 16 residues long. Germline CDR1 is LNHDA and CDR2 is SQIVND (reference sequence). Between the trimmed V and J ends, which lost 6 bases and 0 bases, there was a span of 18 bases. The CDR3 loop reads CASSGIGRTSSYEQYF. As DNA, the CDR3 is TGTGCCAGTAGCGGCATCGGACGGACGAGCTCCTACGAGCAGTACTTC. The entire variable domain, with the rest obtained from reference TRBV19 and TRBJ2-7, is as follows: DGGITQSPKYLFRKEGQNVTLSCEQNLNHDAMYWYRQDPGQGLRLIYYSQIVNDFQKGDIAEGYSVSREKKESFPLTVTSAQKNPTAFYLCASSGIGRTSSYEQYFGPGTRLTVT.

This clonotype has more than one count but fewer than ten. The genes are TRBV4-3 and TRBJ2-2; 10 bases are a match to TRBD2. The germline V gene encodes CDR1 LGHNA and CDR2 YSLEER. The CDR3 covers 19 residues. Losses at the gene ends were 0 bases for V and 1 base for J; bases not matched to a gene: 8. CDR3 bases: TGCGCCAGCAGCCAAGATCAGGCACTAGCGGGATTGAACACCGGGGAGCTGTTTTTT. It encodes CASSQDQALAGLNTGELFF.

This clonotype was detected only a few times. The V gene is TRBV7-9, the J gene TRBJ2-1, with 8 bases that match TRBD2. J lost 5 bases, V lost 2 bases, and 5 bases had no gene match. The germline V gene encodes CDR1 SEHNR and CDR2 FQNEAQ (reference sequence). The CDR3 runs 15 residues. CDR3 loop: CASSLRGGSNNEQFF. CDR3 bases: TGTGCCAGCAGCTTACGGGGGGGGAGCAACAATGAGCAGTTCTTC.

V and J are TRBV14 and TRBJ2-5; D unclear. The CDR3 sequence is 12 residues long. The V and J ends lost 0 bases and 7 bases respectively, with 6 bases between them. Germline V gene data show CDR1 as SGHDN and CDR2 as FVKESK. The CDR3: CASSQDWLTQYF. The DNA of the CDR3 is TGTGCCAGCAGCCAAGATTGGTTGACCCAGTACTTC.

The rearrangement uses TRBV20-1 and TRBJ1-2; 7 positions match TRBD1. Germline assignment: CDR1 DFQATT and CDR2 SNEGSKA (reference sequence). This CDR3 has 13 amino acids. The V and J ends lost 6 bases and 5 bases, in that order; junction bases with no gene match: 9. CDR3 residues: CSARTGTDYGYTF. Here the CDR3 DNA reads TGCAGTGCCAGGACAGGAACCGATTATGGCTACACCTTC.

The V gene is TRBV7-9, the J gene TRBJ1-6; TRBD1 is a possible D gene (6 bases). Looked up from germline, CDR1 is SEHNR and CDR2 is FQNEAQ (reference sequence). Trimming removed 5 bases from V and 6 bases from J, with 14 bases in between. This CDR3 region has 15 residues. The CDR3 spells CASSPDRYPNSPLHF. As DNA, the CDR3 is TGTGCCAGCAGCCCAGACAGGTATCCTAATTCACCCCTCCACTTT.

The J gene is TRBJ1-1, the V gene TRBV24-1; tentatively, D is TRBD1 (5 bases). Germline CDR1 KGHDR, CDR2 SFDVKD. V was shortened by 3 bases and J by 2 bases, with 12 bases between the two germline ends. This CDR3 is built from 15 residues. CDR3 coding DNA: TGTGCCACCAGTGATGGGGACGAGGTAAACACTGAAGCTTTCTTT. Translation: CATSDGDEVNTEAFF.

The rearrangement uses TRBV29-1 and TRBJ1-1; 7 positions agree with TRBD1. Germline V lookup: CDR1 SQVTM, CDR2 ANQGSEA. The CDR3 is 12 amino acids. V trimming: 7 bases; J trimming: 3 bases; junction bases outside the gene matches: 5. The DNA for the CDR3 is TGCAGCGGGGGACAGTACGACACTGAAGCTTTCTTT. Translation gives CSGGQYDTEAFF.

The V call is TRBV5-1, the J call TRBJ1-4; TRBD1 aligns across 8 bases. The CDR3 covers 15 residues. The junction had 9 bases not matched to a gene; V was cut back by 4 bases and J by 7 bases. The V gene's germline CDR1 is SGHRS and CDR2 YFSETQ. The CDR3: CASSAWTGMVEKLFF. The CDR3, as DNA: TGCGCCAGCAGCGCCTGGACAGGGATGGTTGAAAAACTGTTTTTT.

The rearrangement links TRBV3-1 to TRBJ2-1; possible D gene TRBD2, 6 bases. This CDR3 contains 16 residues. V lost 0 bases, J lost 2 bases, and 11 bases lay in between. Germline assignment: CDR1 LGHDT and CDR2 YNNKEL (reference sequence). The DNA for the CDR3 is TGTGCCAGCAGCCAAGATGCACTAGCCCCCTACAATGAGCAGTTCTTC. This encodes CASSQDALAPYNEQFF.

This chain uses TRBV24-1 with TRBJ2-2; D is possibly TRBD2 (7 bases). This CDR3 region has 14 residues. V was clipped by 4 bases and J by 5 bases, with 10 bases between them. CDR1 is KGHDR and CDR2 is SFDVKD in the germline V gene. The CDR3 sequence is CATSEGGATGELFF. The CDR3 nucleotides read TGTGCCACCAGTGAGGGGGGGGCAACCGGGGAGCTGTTTTTT.

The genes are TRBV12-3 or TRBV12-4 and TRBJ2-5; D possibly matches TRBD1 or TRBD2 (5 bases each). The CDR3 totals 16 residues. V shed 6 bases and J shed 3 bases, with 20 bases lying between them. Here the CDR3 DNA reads TGTGCCAGCAGCCTCTTCCCTGTGGGGACCAAAGAGACCCAGTACTTC. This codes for CASSLFPVGTKETQYF.

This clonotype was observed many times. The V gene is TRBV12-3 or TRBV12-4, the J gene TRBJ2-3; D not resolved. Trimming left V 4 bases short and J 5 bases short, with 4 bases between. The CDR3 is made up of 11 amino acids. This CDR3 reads CASSSGDTQYF. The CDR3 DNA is TGTGCCAGCAGTTCTGGAGATACGCAGTATTTT.

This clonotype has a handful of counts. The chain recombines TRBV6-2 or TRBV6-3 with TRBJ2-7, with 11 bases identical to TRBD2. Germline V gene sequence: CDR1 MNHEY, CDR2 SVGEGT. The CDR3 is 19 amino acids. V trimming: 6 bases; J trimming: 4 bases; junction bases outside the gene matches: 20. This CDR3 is CASRPGASGLAALNYEQYF. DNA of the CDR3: TGTGCCAGCAGACCCGGCGCCTCGGGACTAGCGGCCTTAAATTACGAGCAGTACTTC.

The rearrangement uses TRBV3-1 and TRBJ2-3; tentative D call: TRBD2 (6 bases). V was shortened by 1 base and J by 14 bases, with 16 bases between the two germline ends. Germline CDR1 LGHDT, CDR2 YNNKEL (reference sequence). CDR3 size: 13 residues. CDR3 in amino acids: CASSQGTIVRRYF. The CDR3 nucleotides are TGTGCCAGCAGCCAAGGGACTATCGTACGTCGGTATTTT.

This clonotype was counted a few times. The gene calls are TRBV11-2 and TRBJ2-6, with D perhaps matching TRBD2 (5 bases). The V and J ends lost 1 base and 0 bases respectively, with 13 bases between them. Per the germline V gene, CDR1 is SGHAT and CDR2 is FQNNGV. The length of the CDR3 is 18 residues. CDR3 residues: CASSLGLGGSSGANVLTF. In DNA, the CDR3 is TGTGCCAGCAGCTTAGGCCTGGGTGGGAGCTCTGGGGCCAACGTCCTGACTTTC.

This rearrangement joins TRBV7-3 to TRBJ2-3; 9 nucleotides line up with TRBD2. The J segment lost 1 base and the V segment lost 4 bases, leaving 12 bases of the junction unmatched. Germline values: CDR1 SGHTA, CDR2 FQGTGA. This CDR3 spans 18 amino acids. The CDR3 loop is CASSSSGGRFLGTDTQYF. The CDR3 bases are TGTGCCAGCAGCTCAAGCGGGGGGCGGTTTCTCGGCACAGATACGCAGTATTTT.

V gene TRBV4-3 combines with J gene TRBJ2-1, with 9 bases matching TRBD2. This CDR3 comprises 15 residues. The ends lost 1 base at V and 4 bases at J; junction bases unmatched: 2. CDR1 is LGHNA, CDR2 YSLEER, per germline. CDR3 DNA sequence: TGCGCCAGCAGCCAAGGCAGCGGGAGGTACAATGAGCAGTTCTTC. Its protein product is CASSQGSGRYNEQFF.

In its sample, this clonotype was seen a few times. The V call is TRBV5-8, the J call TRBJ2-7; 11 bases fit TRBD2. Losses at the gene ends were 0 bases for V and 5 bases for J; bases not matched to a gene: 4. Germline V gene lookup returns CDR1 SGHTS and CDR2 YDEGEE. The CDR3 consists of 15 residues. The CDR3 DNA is TGTGCCAGCAGCTTGGAACTAGCGGGAGCACACGAGCAGTACTTC. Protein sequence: CASSLELAGAHEQYF.

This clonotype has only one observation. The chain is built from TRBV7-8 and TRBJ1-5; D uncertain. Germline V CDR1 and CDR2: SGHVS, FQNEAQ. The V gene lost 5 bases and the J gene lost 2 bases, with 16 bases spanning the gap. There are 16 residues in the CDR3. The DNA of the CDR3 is TGTGCCAGCAGCCGCGGTTCCCGGTCGGGCAATCAGCCCCAGCATTTT. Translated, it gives CASSRGSRSGNQPQHF.

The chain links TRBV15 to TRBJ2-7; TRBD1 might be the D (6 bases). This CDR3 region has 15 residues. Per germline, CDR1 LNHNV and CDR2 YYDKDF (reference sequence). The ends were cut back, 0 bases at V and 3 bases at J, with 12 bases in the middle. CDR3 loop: CATSRDRTASYEQYF. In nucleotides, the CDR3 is TGTGCCACCAGCAGAGATCGGACAGCGAGCTACGAGCAGTACTTC.

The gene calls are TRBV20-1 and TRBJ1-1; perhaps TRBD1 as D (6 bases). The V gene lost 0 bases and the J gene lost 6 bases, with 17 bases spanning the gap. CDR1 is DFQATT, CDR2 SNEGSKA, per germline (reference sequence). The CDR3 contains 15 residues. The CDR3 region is CSAREGTSAAAEAFF. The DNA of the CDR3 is TGCAGTGCTAGAGAGGGGACATCCGCGGCCGCTGAAGCTTTCTTT.

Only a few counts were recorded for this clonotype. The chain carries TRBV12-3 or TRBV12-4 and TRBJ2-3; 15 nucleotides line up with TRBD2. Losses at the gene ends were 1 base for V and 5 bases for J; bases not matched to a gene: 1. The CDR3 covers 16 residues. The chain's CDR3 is CASSLGTSGGVDTQYF. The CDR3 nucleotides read TGTGCCAGCAGTTTAGGGACTAGCGGGGGGGTAGATACGCAGTATTTT.

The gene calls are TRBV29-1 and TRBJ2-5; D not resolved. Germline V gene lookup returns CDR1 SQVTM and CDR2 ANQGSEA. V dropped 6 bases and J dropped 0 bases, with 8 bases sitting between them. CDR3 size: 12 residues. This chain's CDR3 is CSVPAYQETQYF. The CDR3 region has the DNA TGCAGCGTCCCGGCCTACCAAGAGACCCAGTACTTC.

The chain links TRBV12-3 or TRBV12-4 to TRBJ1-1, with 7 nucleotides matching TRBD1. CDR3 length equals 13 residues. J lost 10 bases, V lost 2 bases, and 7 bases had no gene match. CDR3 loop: CASSLNRGSGAFF. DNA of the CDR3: TGTGCCAGCAGTTTAAACAGGGGAAGTGGAGCTTTCTTT.